One and the same sample provided the 9 T cell receptor beta chains below, sequenced in a study of vaccination effects on CD4 cells after COVID-19. Peptide-pool stimulation followed by sequencing identified expanded antigen-specific CD4+ clonotypes in the ViraFEST assay. With roughly nine days of culture completed, CD4+ T cells were isolated. All vaccine recipients tested negative for nucleocapsid antibodies and had never contracted SARS-CoV-2 infection. No antigen has been assigned to these receptors. Method: immunoSEQ multiplex PCR; TCRdb's copy keeps in-frame clones and lacks some. The data hold 40,000 to 50,000 clones, with approximately 80% observed a single time. The source material was CD4+ T cells from PBMCs cultured with HCoV-NL63 spike peptides, sampled before COVID-19 vaccination. These TCRs come from a human donor who received a COVID-19 vaccine.

Concerning this clone: The junction does not match germline at one end; this may be a read error. The chain carries TRBV5-1 and TRBJ2-5; the D is unclear. CDR3 length: 14 amino acids. CDR1 and CDR2 (germline): SGHRS, YFSETQ. The CDR3 reads CASSLSPNQETQYF. In DNA, the CDR3 is TGCGCCAGCAGCTTGTCTCCCAACCAGGAGACCCAGTACTTC.

The chain has TRBV19 and TRBJ2-5; possibly TRBD2 for D (7 bases). The CDR3 extends over 16 amino acids. V was pared by 8 bases and J by 0 bases, with 19 bases between. Germline lookup yields CDR1 LNHDA and CDR2 SQIVND (reference sequence). CDR3 coding DNA: TGTGCCAGTCATCCCCGAGGGGGGGGAGACCAAGAGACCCAGTACTTC. Its translation: CASHPRGGGDQETQYF.

The genes are TRBV5-1 and TRBJ1-5; D remains ambiguous. CDR1 and CDR2 (germline): SGHRS, YFSETQ. CDR3 length: 16 residues. The ends were cut back, 4 bases at V and 0 bases at J, with 14 bases in the middle. The CDR3 nucleotides are TGCGCCAGCAGCCCCGCCGGACCTAATAGCAATCAGCCCCAGCATTTT. It yields the protein CASSPAGPNSNQPQHF. Variable domain in full (rest from reference TRBV5-1 and TRBJ1-5): KAGVTQTPRYLIKTRGQQVTLSCSPISGHRSVSWYQQTPGQGLQFLFEYFSETQRNKGNFPGRFSGRQFSNSRSEMNVSTLELGDSALYLCASSPAGPNSNQPQHFGDGTRLSIL.

The chain carries TRBV28 and TRBJ2-7; 7 nucleotides agree with TRBD1. The CDR3 contains 14 residues. The J segment lost 4 bases and the V segment lost 5 bases, leaving 8 bases of the junction unmatched. The germline gives CDR1 MDHEN, CDR2 SYDVKM. The CDR3: CASSRKRDRYEQYV. The DNA of the CDR3 is TGTGCCAGCAGTCGAAAACGGGACAGATACGAGCAGTACGTC.

V usage is TRBV7-3 and J usage is TRBJ2-5; no clear D gene. The germline V and J ends were trimmed by 5 bases and 2 bases, with 9 bases remaining between them. This CDR3 region has 13 residues. Germline values: CDR1 SGHTA, CDR2 FQGTGA. DNA for the CDR3: TGTGCCAGCAGCCCACGCCCTCAAGAGACCCAGTACTTC. It specifies CASSPRPQETQYF.

This clone was detected only a few times. V gene TRBV7-3 combines with J gene TRBJ1-2; D may be TRBD1 (6 bases). V was clipped by 1 base and J by 8 bases, with 11 bases between them. CDR1 is SGHTA and CDR2 is FQGTGA in the germline V gene. The CDR3 runs 13 residues. The CDR3 sequence is CASSLNREGGYTF. DNA for the CDR3: TGTGCCAGCAGCTTAAACAGGGAAGGAGGCTACACCTTC. Complete variable domain (other parts from reference TRBV7-3 and TRBJ1-2): GAGVSQTPSNKVTEKGKYVELRCDPISGHTALYWYRQSLGQGPEFLIYFQGTGAADDSGLPNDRFFAVRPEGSVSTLKIQRTERGDSAVYLCASSLNREGGYTFGSGTRLTVV.

CDR3 in amino acids: CASSSPRRETQYF. The CDR3 DNA is TGTGCCAGCAGCTCCCCAAGGAGGGAGACCCAGTACTTC. This chain joins TRBV11-2 and TRBJ2-5; D possibly corresponds to TRBD2 (5 bases). Trimming pared 4 bases from V and 5 bases from J, leaving 11 bases between. From germline, CDR1 is SGHAT and CDR2 FQNNGV. The CDR3 sequence is 13 residues long. Drawing the rest from reference TRBV11-2 and TRBJ2-5, the complete variable domain is EAGVAQSPRYKIIEKRQSVAFWCNPISGHATLYWYQQILGQGPKLLIQFQNNGVVDDSQLPKDRFSAERLKGVDSTLKIQPAKLEDSAVYLCASSSPRRETQYFGPGTRLLVL.

The rearrangement uses TRBV14 and TRBJ1-5; the D is unclear. V shed 1 base and J shed 6 bases, with 4 bases lying between them. This CDR3 spans 12 amino acids. The germline CDR1 and CDR2 sequences are SGHDN and FVKESK. CDR3: CASSQGSQPQHF. CDR3 sequence (DNA): TGTGCCAGCAGCCAAGGATCTCAGCCCCAGCATTTT.

This chain joins TRBV9 and TRBJ2-2; D gene ambiguous. Germline V CDR1 and CDR2: SGDLS, YYNGEE. V dropped 4 bases and J dropped 1 base, with 17 bases sitting between them. This CDR3 contains 17 residues. Here the CDR3 reads CASSKTGSTMNTGELFF. The DNA for the CDR3 is TGTGCCAGCAGCAAGACCGGCTCCACAATGAACACCGGGGAGCTGTTTTTT.